The rows below give T cell receptor beta chains drawn from one sample of a study of T cell clusters in autoimmune cytopenias. TCRdb re-called the multiplex PCR reads; one entry per CDR3 protein, DNA not given. The repertoire table contains around 4,300 distinct CDR3 sequences. The same data also went into a second study, on T cell repertoires in aging, cancer and after chemotherapy.

Input material: peripheral blood. The receptor source for this set is a human donor in good health. Each CDR3 is given with its conserved first and last residue. Expanded clones are given a class, and other clones once, few, many or no size at all.

j_call: TRBJ2-3
v_call: TRBV13
clone_size: .
cdr3_aa: CASSEPGLGGTDTQYF

j_call: TRBJ2-3
v_call: TRBV6-1
clone_size: .
cdr3_aa: CASSDGQGADTQYF

j_call: TRBJ2-7
v_call: TRBV11-1
clone_size: .
cdr3_aa: CASSLSGSSYEQYF

j_call: TRBJ1-4
v_call: TRBV5-4
clone_size: medium-sized
cdr3_aa: CASSLAIDSEKLFF

j_call: TRBJ1-1
v_call: TRBV5-1
clone_size: .
cdr3_aa: CASSLVPSNTEAFF

j_call: TRBJ1-5
v_call: TRBV10-2
clone_size: .
cdr3_aa: CASSENVGQPQHF

j_call: TRBJ2-1
v_call: TRBV20-1
clone_size: .
cdr3_aa: CSARVRTVSYNEQFF

j_call: TRBJ2-7
v_call: TRBV18
clone_size: medium-sized
cdr3_aa: CASSPGTSEGGEQYF

j_call: TRBJ2-6
v_call: TRBV20-1
clone_size: .
cdr3_aa: CSARPERSSGANVLTF

j_call: TRBJ1-4
v_call: TRBV4-1
clone_size: .
cdr3_aa: CASTTGDATNEKLFF

j_call: TRBJ2-2
v_call: TRBV6-5
clone_size: .
cdr3_aa: CASSDGQGNTGELFF

j_call: TRBJ2-5
v_call: TRBV24-1
clone_size: .
cdr3_aa: CATSDPGPKETQYF

j_call: TRBJ2-7
v_call: TRBV20-1
clone_size: .
cdr3_aa: CSAFNPGQPSSYEQYF

j_call: TRBJ1-5
v_call: TRBV5-4
clone_size: .
cdr3_aa: CASSRDQNQPQHF

j_call: TRBJ2-3
v_call: TRBV7-9
clone_size: medium-sized
cdr3_aa: CASSSGLAGGITDTQYF

j_call: TRBJ1-4
v_call: TRBV5-1
clone_size: .
cdr3_aa: CASSLGTGGSEKLFF

j_call: TRBJ2-5
v_call: TRBV7-9
clone_size: .
cdr3_aa: CASSATFLAQQETQYF

j_call: TRBJ1-6
v_call: TRBV19
clone_size: .
cdr3_aa: CATTYGTGESPLHF

j_call: TRBJ2-2
v_call: TRBV5-1
clone_size: .
cdr3_aa: CASRLAGTRDGKLFF

j_call: TRBJ1-6
v_call: TRBV10-3
clone_size: .
cdr3_aa: CAISTGQGDNSPLHF

j_call: TRBJ1-3
v_call: TRBV6-5
clone_size: medium-sized
cdr3_aa: CASSPSSGNTIYF

j_call: TRBJ1-6
v_call: TRBV7-6
clone_size: .
cdr3_aa: CASSWGTDPNSPLHF

j_call: TRBJ2-7
v_call: TRBV5-4
clone_size: .
cdr3_aa: CASSFLASEQYF

j_call: TRBJ1-2
v_call: TRBV7-2
clone_size: .
cdr3_aa: CASTESVGQLYGYTF

j_call: TRBJ2-1
v_call: TRBV6-5
clone_size: .
cdr3_aa: CASSKLAGGNEQFF

j_call: TRBJ2-7
v_call: TRBV14
clone_size: .
cdr3_aa: CASSQDRMFAVSSYEQYF

j_call: TRBJ2-3
v_call: TRBV12-3/TRBV12-4
clone_size: medium-sized
cdr3_aa: CASSFSGSGGGDTQYF

j_call: TRBJ1-2
v_call: TRBV6-4
clone_size: .
cdr3_aa: CASSDGPGRYGYTF

j_call: TRBJ2-7
v_call: TRBV27
clone_size: medium-sized
cdr3_aa: CASSLSPPGPYEQYF

j_call: TRBJ2-7
v_call: TRBV27
clone_size: medium-sized
cdr3_aa: CASRTGGTYEQYF

j_call: TRBJ2-6
v_call: TRBV6-5
clone_size: medium-sized
cdr3_aa: CASSTLTGGRGSGANVLTF

j_call: TRBJ1-2
v_call: TRBV19
clone_size: medium-sized
cdr3_aa: CASSQGARSYGYTF

j_call: TRBJ2-7
v_call: TRBV20-1
clone_size: .
cdr3_aa: CSARGEGREQYF

j_call: TRBJ2-5
v_call: TRBV18
clone_size: .
cdr3_aa: CASSPGQGMGTQYF

j_call: TRBJ2-3
v_call: TRBV6-5
clone_size: medium-sized
cdr3_aa: CASSTRQGGRSTDTQYF

j_call: TRBJ2-7
v_call: TRBV5-5
clone_size: medium-sized
cdr3_aa: CASSPSSYEQYF

j_call: TRBJ1-4
v_call: TRBV11-1
clone_size: .
cdr3_aa: CASSLRATGGTNEKLFF

j_call: TRBJ1-2
v_call: TRBV20-1
clone_size: .
cdr3_aa: CSVRPLTGGYGYTF

j_call: TRBJ2-7
v_call: TRBV6-2/TRBV6-3
clone_size: .
cdr3_aa: CASGKQGTSYEQYF

j_call: TRBJ1-2
v_call: TRBV19
clone_size: medium-sized
cdr3_aa: CASSRGTGGYGYTF

j_call: TRBJ1-2
v_call: TRBV7-2
clone_size: .
cdr3_aa: CASSTTQSYYGYTF

j_call: TRBJ1-2
v_call: TRBV6-5
clone_size: medium-sized
cdr3_aa: CASSYGQGARDYGYTF

j_call: TRBJ2-7
v_call: TRBV5-4
clone_size: medium-sized
cdr3_aa: CASRPGTGGEQYF

j_call: TRBJ2-7
v_call: TRBV6-1
clone_size: medium-sized
cdr3_aa: CASRPGGGPYEQYF

j_call: TRBJ1-4
v_call: TRBV6-5
clone_size: medium-sized
cdr3_aa: CASTQLSASNEKLFF

j_call: TRBJ1-2
v_call: TRBV12-3/TRBV12-4
clone_size: medium-sized
cdr3_aa: CASSLILGSGYTF

j_call: TRBJ2-1
v_call: TRBV14
clone_size: medium-sized
cdr3_aa: CASSPLVERSYNEQFF

j_call: TRBJ2-3
v_call: TRBV14
clone_size: .
cdr3_aa: CASSPTKITSTDTQYF

j_call: TRBJ1-1
v_call: TRBV7-6
clone_size: medium-sized
cdr3_aa: CASSQDLNTEAFF

j_call: TRBJ1-4
v_call: TRBV20-1
clone_size: .
cdr3_aa: CSARGTVTNEKLFF

j_call: TRBJ2-7
v_call: TRBV30
clone_size: medium-sized
cdr3_aa: CAWSGREWGEQYF

j_call: TRBJ1-1
v_call: TRBV19
clone_size: medium-sized
cdr3_aa: CASSIGGRSEAFF

j_call: TRBJ1-5
v_call: TRBV18
clone_size: medium-sized
cdr3_aa: CASSTSASDQPQHF

j_call: TRBJ2-1
v_call: TRBV19
clone_size: medium-sized
cdr3_aa: CASKGATYSYNEQFF

j_call: TRBJ1-2
v_call: TRBV11-2
clone_size: .
cdr3_aa: CASSSTGAFGYTF